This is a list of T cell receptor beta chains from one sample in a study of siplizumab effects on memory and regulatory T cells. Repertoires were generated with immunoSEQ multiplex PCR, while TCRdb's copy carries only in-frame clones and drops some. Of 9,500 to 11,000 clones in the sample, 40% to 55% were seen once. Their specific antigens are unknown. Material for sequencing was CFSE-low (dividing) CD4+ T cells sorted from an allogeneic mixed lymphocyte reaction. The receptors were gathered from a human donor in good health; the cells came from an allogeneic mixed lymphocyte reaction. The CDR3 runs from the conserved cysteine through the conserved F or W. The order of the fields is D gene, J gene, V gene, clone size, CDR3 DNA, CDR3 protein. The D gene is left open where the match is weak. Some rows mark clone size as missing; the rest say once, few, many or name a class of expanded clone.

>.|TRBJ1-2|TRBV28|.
TGTGCCAGCAGTTTATCCGGGGGCGATGGCTACACCTTC
CASSLSGGDGYTF
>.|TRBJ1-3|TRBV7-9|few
TGTGCCAGCACCATAAGGAGGGAGGGTGCAGCTGGAAACACCATATATTTT
CASTIRREGAAGNTIYF
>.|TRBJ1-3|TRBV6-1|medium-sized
TGTGCCAGCAGTGAAGCCAGCTCTGGAAACACCATATATTTT
CASSEASSGNTIYF
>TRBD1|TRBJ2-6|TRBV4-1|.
TGCGCCAGCAGCCAAGATCATTGGACAGGCCCATCTGGGGCCAACGTCCTGACTTTC
CASSQDHWTGPSGANVLTF
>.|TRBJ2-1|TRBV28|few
TGTGCCAGCAGTTTAACACAGGGGAGGGGTGAGCAGTTCTTC
CASSLTQGRGEQFF
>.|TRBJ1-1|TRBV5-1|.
TGCGCCAGCAGTATTCGCCTTGGGGCTGAAGCTTTCTTT
CASSIRLGAEAFF
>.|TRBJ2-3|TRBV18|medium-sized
TGTGCCAGCTCACCACCGGTACGAGATACGCAGTATTTT
CASSPPVRDTQYF
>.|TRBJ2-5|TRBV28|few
TGTGCCAGCAGTCGGACGCTCCAAGAGACCCAGTACTTC
CASSRTLQETQYF
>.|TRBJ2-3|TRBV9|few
TGTGCCAGCAGCCGCGTCGTGCCGGGGCTACAAGGAGCAGATACGCAGTATTTT
CASSRVVPGLQGADTQYF
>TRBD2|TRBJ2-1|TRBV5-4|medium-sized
TGTGCCAGCAGCTTGGGTCTAGCGGGAGGGGTTAATGAGCAGTTCTTC
CASSLGLAGGVNEQFF
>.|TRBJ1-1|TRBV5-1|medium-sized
TGCGCCAGCAGCTTGGACAGTGACACTGAAGCTTTCTTT
CASSLDSDTEAFF
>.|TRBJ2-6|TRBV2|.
TGTGCCAGCACGGGCTATGGGGCCAACGTCCTGACTTTC
CASTGYGANVLTF
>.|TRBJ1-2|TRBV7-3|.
TGTGCCACCCAAAGGCAGAATAACTATGGCTACACCTTC
CATQRQNNYGYTF
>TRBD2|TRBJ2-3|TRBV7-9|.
TGTGCCAGCAGCTTAGGCGGGGGAGGGCCAGTAGATACGCAGTATTTT
CASSLGGGGPVDTQYF
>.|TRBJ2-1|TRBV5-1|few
TGCGCCAGCAGCATTGACGGCCGCAATGAGCAGTTCTTC
CASSIDGRNEQFF
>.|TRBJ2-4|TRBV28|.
TGTGCCAGCAGTCTCTCTCTGAGGGACATTCAGTACTTC
CASSLSLRDIQYF
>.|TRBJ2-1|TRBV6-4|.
TGTGCCAGCAGTGACAAGGGACTCGGTGAGCAGTTCTTC
CASSDKGLGEQFF
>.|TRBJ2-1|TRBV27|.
TGTGCCAGCAGTTTTTCATCGATTACCCTCAACAATGAGCAGTTCTTC
CASSFSSITLNNEQFF
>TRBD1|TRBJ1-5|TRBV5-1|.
TGCGCCAGCAGCCTCGGGACAGGGTCGCAGCCCCAGCATTTT
CASSLGTGSQPQHF
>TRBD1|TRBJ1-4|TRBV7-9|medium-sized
TGTGCCAGCAGCTCCCGGAGGACAGGGGCAACTAATGAAAAACTGTTTTTT
CASSSRRTGATNEKLFF
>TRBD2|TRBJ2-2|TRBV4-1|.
TGCGCCAGCAGCCTAGGGACTAGCGGGAGAGGAACCGGGGAGCTGTTTTTT
CASSLGTSGRGTGELFF
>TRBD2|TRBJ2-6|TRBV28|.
TGTGCCAGCATTCGCGGGGGAAGAACGGTGGCCTACTCTGGGGCCAACGTCCTGACTTTC
CASIRGGRTVAYSGANVLTF
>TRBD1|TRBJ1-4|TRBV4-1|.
TGCGCCAGCAGCCAAAAGGGGACAGGGGCTGATGAAAAACTGTTTTTT
CASSQKGTGADEKLFF
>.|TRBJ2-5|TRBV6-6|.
TGTGCCAGCAGTTCCTCGGGGGGACAACGGACCCAGTACTTC
CASSSSGGQRTQYF
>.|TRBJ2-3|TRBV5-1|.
TGCGCCAGCAGCTTGGGAGGGGATCCAGATACGCAGTATTTT
CASSLGGDPDTQYF
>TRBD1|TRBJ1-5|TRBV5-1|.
TGCGCCAGCAGCCCCGGGACAGGGGGCTCGGGCAATCAGCCCCAGCATTTT
CASSPGTGGSGNQPQHF
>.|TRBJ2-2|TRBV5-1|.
TGCGCCAGCAGCTTGGGGGACACCGGGGAGCTGTTTTTT
CASSLGDTGELFF
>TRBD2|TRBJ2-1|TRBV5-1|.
TGCGCCAGCAGCTTGGGTGGCCGTGGGACTAGGGAAGGGGAGCAGTTCTTC
CASSLGGRGTREGEQFF
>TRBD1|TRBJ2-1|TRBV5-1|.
TGCGCCAGCAGCGCCCAAGTCTCGGGACAGGGGTCCCATGAGCAGTTCTTC
CASSAQVSGQGSHEQFF
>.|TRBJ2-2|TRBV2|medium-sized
TGTGCCAGCAGTCCAGTCCCACCGGGGACCGGGGAGCTGTTTTTT
CASSPVPPGTGELFF
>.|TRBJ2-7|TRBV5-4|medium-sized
TGTGCCAGCAGCTTCGGAGGCGGGTACGAGCAGTACTTC
CASSFGGGYEQYF
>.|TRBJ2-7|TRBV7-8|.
TGTGCCAGCAGCATACAGGGTTACGAGCAGTACTTC
CASSIQGYEQYF
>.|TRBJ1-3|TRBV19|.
TGTGCCAGTAGAACACACAGAGCTTCTGGAAACACCATATATTTT
CASRTHRASGNTIYF
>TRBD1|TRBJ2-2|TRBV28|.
TGTGCCAGCAGTCGATCCGGGACAGGCGGCGGGGAGCTGTTTTTT
CASSRSGTGGGELFF
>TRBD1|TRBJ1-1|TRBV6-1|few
TGTGCCAGCAGCATAACAGGGGGGACTGAAGCTTTCTTT
CASSITGGTEAFF
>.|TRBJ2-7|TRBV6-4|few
TGTGCCAGCAGTGAATCTACAGGGAGTGGGTACGAGCAGTACTTC
CASSESTGSGYEQYF
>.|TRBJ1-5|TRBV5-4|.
TGTGCCAGCAGCTTGGAACCGGGGGTCCAGCCCCAGCATTTT
CASSLEPGVQPQHF
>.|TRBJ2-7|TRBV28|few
TGTGCCAGCAGTTTAGGATCCGGGGTTTTCGAGCAGTACTTC
CASSLGSGVFEQYF
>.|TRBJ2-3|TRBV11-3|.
TGTGCCAGCAGCCAAGATCGGCGGGTGACAGATACGCAGTATTTT
CASSQDRRVTDTQYF
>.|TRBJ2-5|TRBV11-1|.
TGTGCCAGCAGCCCGGGACACCAAGAGACCCAGTACTTC
CASSPGHQETQYF
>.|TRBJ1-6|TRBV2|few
TGTGCCAGCAGTGGGGGTCGGGGCAGCTCCTATAATTCACCCCTCCACTTT
CASSGGRGSSYNSPLHF
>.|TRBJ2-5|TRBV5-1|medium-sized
TGCGCCAGCAGCTTGGCCACTGGTAGGGAGACCCAGTACTTC
CASSLATGRETQYF
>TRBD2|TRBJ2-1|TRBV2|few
TGTGCCAGCAGGTACGGCGGGAGGGCCTCGGATGAGCAGTTCTTC
CASRYGGRASDEQFF
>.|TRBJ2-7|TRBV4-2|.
TGTGCCAGCAGCCAAGAAACGGATTACGAGCAGTACTTC
CASSQETDYEQYF
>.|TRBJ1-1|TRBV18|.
TGTGCCAGCTCACCACCCAGCCGGGGGCACACTGAAGCTTTCTTT
CASSPPSRGHTEAFF
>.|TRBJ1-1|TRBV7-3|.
TGTGCCAGCAGCTTAAGGGGGAGGACTGAAGCTTTCTTT
CASSLRGRTEAFF
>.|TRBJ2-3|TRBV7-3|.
TGTGCCAGCAGCCATATAACAGATACGCAGTATTTT
CASSHITDTQYF
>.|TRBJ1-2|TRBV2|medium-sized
TGTGCCAGCAGTTGGGACGGTTTCAACTATGGCTACACCTTC
CASSWDGFNYGYTF
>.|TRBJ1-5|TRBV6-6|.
TGTGCCAGCAGTTACTCGAGAGGGCCAAATCAGCCCCAGCATTTT
CASSYSRGPNQPQHF
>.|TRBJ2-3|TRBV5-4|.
TGTGCCAGCAGCCAACTAGATCCTGATACGCAGTATTTT
CASSQLDPDTQYF
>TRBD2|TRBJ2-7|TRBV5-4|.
TGTGCCAGCAGCCCCACCGGGACTAGGACTTACGAGCAGTACTTC
CASSPTGTRTYEQYF
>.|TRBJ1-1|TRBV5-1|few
TGCGCCAGCAGCCCGGAGGGGACAAGAGACCGGACGACTGAAGCTTTCTTT
CASSPEGTRDRTTEAFF
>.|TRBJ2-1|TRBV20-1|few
TGCAGTGCTAGTTTCAATGAGCAGTTCTTC
CSASFNEQFF
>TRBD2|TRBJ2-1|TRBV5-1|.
TGCGCCAGCAGCCCCGGGGGGGGCACGGTTTCGGATGAGCAGTTCTTC
CASSPGGGTVSDEQFF
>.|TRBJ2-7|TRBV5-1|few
TGCGCCAGCAGCTTGCAGGGAACCTACGAGCAGTACTTC
CASSLQGTYEQYF
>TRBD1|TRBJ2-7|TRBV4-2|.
TGTGCCAGCAGCCAAGATTTTAGTTCGGGACAGAGATCCTACGAGCAGTACTTC
CASSQDFSSGQRSYEQYF
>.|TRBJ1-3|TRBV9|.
TGTGCCAGCAGCGTAGGAGGGGGTCATAATGGAAACACCATATATTTT
CASSVGGGHNGNTIYF
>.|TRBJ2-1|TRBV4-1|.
TGCGCCAGCAGCCAGCTCGGGAACCCCTACAATGAGCAGTTCTTC
CASSQLGNPYNEQFF
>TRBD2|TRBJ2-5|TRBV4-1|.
TGCGCCAGCAGCCCTACGAGGGCTAGCGGGGACCAAGAGACCCAGTACTTC
CASSPTRASGDQETQYF
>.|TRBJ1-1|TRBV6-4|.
TGTGCCAGCAGTGACCAGGTAAACACTGAAGCTTTCTTT
CASSDQVNTEAFF